These T cell receptor beta chains were read from a single sample in a study of T cell repertoires in cytomegalovirus infection. In TCRdb, the reads were re-called with MiXCR into one record per CDR3 protein. The data show over 150,000 distinct CDR3 sequences, roughly a sixth seen once. Sample: CD8+ T cells from PBMCs. Every receptor here comes from a human donor in good health (CMV status not recorded). Some clones in this sample may be carry-over from other donors' samples. The CDR3 runs from the conserved cysteine through the conserved F or W. A D gene is named only where the DNA matches it firmly. For some rows the clone size is stated as once, few or many, or as a class when expanded; others skip it.

D gene,V gene,clone size,J gene,CDR3 DNA,CDR3 protein
NA,TRBV12-3/TRBV12-4,few,TRBJ2-2,TGTGCCAGCAGCCTCTCCGGGTACACCGGGGAGCTGTTTTTT,CASSLSGYTGELFF
TRBD1,TRBV6-5,NA,TRBJ2-5,TGTGCCAGCAGTTCCAATCACAGGGGGTTAGGACAAGAGACCCAGTACTTC,CASSSNHRGLGQETQYF
NA,TRBV6-2/TRBV6-3,few,TRBJ2-7,TGTGCCAGCAGTTCCCACGGGGGGCAGGACGAGCAGTACTTC,CASSSHGGQDEQYF
TRBD1,TRBV6-2/TRBV6-3,few,TRBJ2-7,TGTGCCAAATTGCGGTCAACACCGGGACAGGGGGAAACCTCCTACGAGCAGTACTTC,CAKLRSTPGQGETSYEQYF
NA,TRBV4-1,few,TRBJ1-1,TGTGCCAGCAGCCAAGCGATGGGGCCCACTGAAGCTTTCTTT,CASSQAMGPTEAFF
NA,TRBV6-2/TRBV6-3,once,TRBJ1-5,TGTGCCAGCAGTTACTCTTCGGGGGCGGGGGGCAATCAGCCCCAGCATTTT,CASSYSSGAGGNQPQHF
TRBD2,TRBV27,NA,TRBJ2-2,TGTGCCAGCCTCTCGGGGGGACACACCGGGGAGCTGTTTTTT,CASLSGGHTGELFF
NA,TRBV7-6,NA,TRBJ1-1,TGTGCCAGCAGCTTAGAGAGGGGCACAGGGAACGAAGCTTTCTTT,CASSLERGTGNEAFF
NA,TRBV10-3,NA,TRBJ1-1,TGTGCCATCAGTGACCCTTCGGGGTACACTGAAGCTTTCTTT,CAISDPSGYTEAFF
TRBD1,TRBV7-8,few,TRBJ1-5,TGTGCCAGCAGCTTGACAGGGGATCAGCCCCAGCATTTT,CASSLTGDQPQHF
TRBD1,TRBV6-4,NA,TRBJ1-5,TGTGCCAGCAGTGACTCCGGGACAGGGGGATGGATTGGCAATCAGCCCCAGCATTTT,CASSDSGTGGWIGNQPQHF
NA,TRBV28,NA,TRBJ2-7,TGTGCCAGCAGTTTAGATCAGGGGCGCCTGTCCTACGAGCAGTACTTC,CASSLDQGRLSYEQYF
TRBD1,TRBV11-2,NA,TRBJ2-4,TGTGCCAGCAGCTTAGCTCGGACAGGGACTTCGGGCATTCAGTACTTC,CASSLARTGTSGIQYF
NA,TRBV11-3,many,TRBJ2-1,TGTGCCAGCAGCTTAGGGGCCCTCTACAATGAGCAGTTCTTC,CASSLGALYNEQFF
NA,TRBV6-2/TRBV6-3,NA,TRBJ2-7,TGTGCCAGCTGGACTCCCTACGAGCAGTACTTC,CASWTPYEQYF
NA,TRBV6-2/TRBV6-3,NA,TRBJ2-7,TGTGCCAGCAGTTACGTGGGACCTATTTCCCGCGAGCAGTACTTC,CASSYVGPISREQYF
NA,TRBV12-3/TRBV12-4,few,TRBJ2-1,TGTGCCAGCAGTTCGGTGGGGCGGGGAGACAATGAGCAGTTCTTC,CASSSVGRGDNEQFF